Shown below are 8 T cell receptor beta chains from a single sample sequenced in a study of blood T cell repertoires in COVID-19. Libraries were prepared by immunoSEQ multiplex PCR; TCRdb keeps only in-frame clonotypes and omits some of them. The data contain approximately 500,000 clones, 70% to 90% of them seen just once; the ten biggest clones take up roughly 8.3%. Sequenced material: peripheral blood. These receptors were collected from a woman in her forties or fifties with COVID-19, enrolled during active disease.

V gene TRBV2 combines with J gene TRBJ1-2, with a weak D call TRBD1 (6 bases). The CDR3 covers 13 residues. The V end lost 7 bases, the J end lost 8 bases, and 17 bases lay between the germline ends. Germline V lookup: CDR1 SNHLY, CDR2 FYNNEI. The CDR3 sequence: CASKETGGRGYTF. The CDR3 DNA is TGTGCCAGCAAAGAAACGGGGGGCCGAGGCTACACCTTC.

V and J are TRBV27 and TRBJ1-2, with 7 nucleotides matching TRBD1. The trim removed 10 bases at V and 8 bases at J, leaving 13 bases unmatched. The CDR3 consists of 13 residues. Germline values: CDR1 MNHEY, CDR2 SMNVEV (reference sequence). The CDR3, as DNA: TGTGCCACCTCAGGGGGGCGTCCAGACGGCTACACCTTC. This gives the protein CATSGGRPDGYTF.

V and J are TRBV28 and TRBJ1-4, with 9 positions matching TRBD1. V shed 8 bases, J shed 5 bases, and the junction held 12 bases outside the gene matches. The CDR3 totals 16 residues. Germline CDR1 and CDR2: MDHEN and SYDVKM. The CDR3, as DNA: TGTGCCAGCGGGCCCCCTACAGGGGGCGCAAATGAAAAACTGTTTTTT. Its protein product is CASGPPTGGANEKLFF.

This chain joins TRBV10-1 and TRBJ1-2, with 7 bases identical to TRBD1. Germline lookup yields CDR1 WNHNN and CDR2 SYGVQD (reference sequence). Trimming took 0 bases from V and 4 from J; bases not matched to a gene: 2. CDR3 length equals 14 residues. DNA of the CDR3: TGCGCCAGCAGTGAGTCTGGGGACAGCTATGGCTACACCTTC. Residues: CASSESGDSYGYTF.

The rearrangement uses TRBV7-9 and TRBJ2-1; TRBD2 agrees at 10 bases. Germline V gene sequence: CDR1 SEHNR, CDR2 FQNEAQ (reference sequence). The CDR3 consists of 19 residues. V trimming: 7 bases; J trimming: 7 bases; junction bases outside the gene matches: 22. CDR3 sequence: CASNGQTEPLAGRPNEQFF. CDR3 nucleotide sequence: TGTGCCAGCAATGGACAGACCGAGCCACTAGCGGGGAGACCTAATGAGCAGTTCTTC. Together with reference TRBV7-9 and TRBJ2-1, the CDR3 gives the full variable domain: DTGVSQNPRHKITKRGQNVTFRCDPISEHNRLYWYRQTLGQGPEFLTYFQNEAQLEKSRLLSDRFSAERPKGSFSTLEIQRTEQGDSAMYLCASNGQTEPLAGRPNEQFFGPGTRLTVL.

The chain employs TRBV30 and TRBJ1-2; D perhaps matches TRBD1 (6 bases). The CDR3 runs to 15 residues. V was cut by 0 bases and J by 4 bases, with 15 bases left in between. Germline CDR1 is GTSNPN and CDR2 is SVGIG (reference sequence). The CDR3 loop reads CAWSVLTGPVYGYTF. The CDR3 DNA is TGTGCCTGGAGTGTACTCACAGGGCCCGTCTATGGCTACACCTTC.

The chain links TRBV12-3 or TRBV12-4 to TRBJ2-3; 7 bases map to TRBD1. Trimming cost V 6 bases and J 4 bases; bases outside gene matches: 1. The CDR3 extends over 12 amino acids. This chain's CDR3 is CASSQGADTQYF. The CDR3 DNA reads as TGTGCCAGCAGCCAGGGGGCAGATACGCAGTATTTT.

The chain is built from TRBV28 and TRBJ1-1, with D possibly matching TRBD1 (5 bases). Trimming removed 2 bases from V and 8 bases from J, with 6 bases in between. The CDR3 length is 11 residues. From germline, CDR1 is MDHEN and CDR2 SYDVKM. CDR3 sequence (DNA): TGTGCCAGCAGTTTAGGGGGGGAAGCTTTCTTT. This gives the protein CASSLGGEAFF. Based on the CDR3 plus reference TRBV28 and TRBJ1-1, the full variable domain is DVKVTQSSRYLVKRTGEKVFLECVQDMDHENMFWYRQDPGLGLRLIYFSYDVKMKEKGDIPEGYSVSREKKERFSLILESASTNQTSMYLCASSLGGEAFFGQGTRLTVV.